This TCR beta chain stems from a study of Graves' ophthalmopathy and Graves' hyperthyroidism. With V trimmed by 4 bases and J by 0 bases, 3 bases remained unmatched. CDR3 length: 15 residues. The germline gives CDR1 SGDLS, CDR2 YYNGEE. This clonotype was recorded many times. RNA transcripts were the template, and TCR beta CDR3 regions were amplified from them. Investigators did first-round RT-PCR with HTBI primers, then second-round multiplex PCR. One entry per CDR3 protein, called by TCRdb with MiXCR from the multiplex PCR reads. The data show hundreds of thousands of distinct CDR3 sequences, with more than 20% seen just once and roughly 3% held by the top ten.

This TCR was sampled from a woman aged 18-29 years with stable Graves' hyperthyroidism. Sequencing used peripheral blood. The genes are TRBV9 and TRBJ2-7; 11 bases fit TRBD2. CDR3 sequence: CASSPGLADSYEQYF. CDR3 bases: TGTGCCAGCAGCCCGGGACTAGCGGACTCCTACGAGCAGTACTTC.